What follows are 27 T cell receptor beta chains derived from one specimen sequenced in a study of beta chain features in type 1 diabetes. The whole isolated RNA underwent reverse transcription, so sequencing captured expressed TCRB transcripts. The assay was immunoSEQ multiplex PCR, and TCRdb's table has in-frame clones only and misses some. The sample consists of around 500,000 clones, approximately 10% of them appearing once. The sample comprised naive CD4+ T cells from blood. Receptors originate from a woman aged 18-35 years in good health.

The sample holds a few counts of this clone. V gene TRBV6-5 combines with J gene TRBJ2-7; a possible D gene is TRBD2 (5 bases). The CDR3 length is 13 residues. Trimming left V 5 bases short and J 3 bases short, with 11 bases between. Germline V gene sequence: CDR1 MNHEY, CDR2 SVGAGI. This chain's CDR3 is CASSGGGVYEQYF. For the CDR3, the DNA is TGTGCCAGCAGTGGAGGAGGCGTCTACGAGCAGTACTTC.

The J gene is TRBJ1-2, the V gene TRBV7-9; a weak D match, TRBD1 (6 bases). Germline V gene data show CDR1 as SEHNR and CDR2 as FQNEAQ (reference sequence). The CDR3 has 14 amino acids. Trimming cost V 5 bases and J 7 bases, with 17 bases left between them. This CDR3 reads CASSSQTGSFGYTF. For the CDR3, the DNA is TGTGCCAGCAGCAGCCAAACAGGGAGCTTTGGCTACACCTTC.

The chain couples TRBV29-1 to TRBJ2-6; D possibly uses TRBD1 or TRBD2 (5 bases each). The CDR3 totals 16 residues. Germline V gives CDR1 SQVTM, CDR2 ANQGSEA. Deletions cut 4 bases from V and 2 bases from J, with 15 bases between. In DNA, the CDR3 is TGCAGCGTTGGGGACCCAAGGTCCGCTGGGGCCAACGTCCTGACTTTC. Its translation is CSVGDPRSAGANVLTF. Looking up the rest from reference TRBV29-1 and TRBJ2-6 gives the full variable domain: SAVISQKPSRDICQRGTSLTIQCQVDSQVTMMFWYRQQPGQSLTLIATANQGSEATYESGFVIDKFPISRPNLTFSTLTVSNMSPEDSSIYLCSVGDPRSAGANVLTFGAGSRLTVL.

The chain couples TRBV7-3 to TRBJ2-3; no definite D call. Trimming cost V 6 bases and J 4 bases, with 17 bases left between them. Germline V gene lookup returns CDR1 SGHTA and CDR2 FQGTGA. The CDR3 covers 15 residues. DNA for the CDR3: TGTGCCAGCAGTCATCCGGGCACTAACGCAGATACGCAGTATTTT. It translates to CASSHPGTNADTQYF.

This chain joins TRBV20-1 and TRBJ2-7, with 7 bases that match TRBD1. With 6 bases clipped from V and 3 bases from J, the junction kept 2 bases outside the gene matches. Germline lookup yields CDR1 DFQATT and CDR2 SNEGSKA (reference sequence). CDR3 length: 11 amino acids. CDR3 coding DNA: TGCAGTGCCAGGACAGGCTACGAGCAGTACGTC. Its translation is CSARTGYEQYV.

A few counts support this clone. The chain uses TRBV5-1 and TRBJ2-5; D is undetermined. Germline V gene data show CDR1 as SGHRS and CDR2 as YFSETQ. Trimming stripped 2 bases from V and 8 bases from J, with 13 bases between. The CDR3 has 13 residues. The CDR3 DNA reads as TGCGCCAGCAGCTTACAAGGCCCGGATACCCAGTACTTC. Translating it yields CASSLQGPDTQYF. The entire variable domain, with the rest obtained from reference TRBV5-1 and TRBJ2-5, is as follows: KAGVTQTPRYLIKTRGQQVTLSCSPISGHRSVSWYQQTPGQGLQFLFEYFSETQRNKGNFPGRFSGRQFSNSRSEMNVSTLELGDSALYLCASSLQGPDTQYFGPGTRLLVL.

V usage is TRBV2 and J usage is TRBJ2-7; D may be TRBD1 (5 bases). This CDR3 region has 13 residues. The germline V gene encodes CDR1 SNHLY and CDR2 FYNNEI. V lost 6 bases and J 5 bases, leaving 14 bases between the germline ends. Here the CDR3 DNA reads TGTGCCAGCAGAAGATCAGGGTCCCACGAGCAGTACTTC. Translating it yields CASRRSGSHEQYF. The full variable domain, completed using reference TRBV2 and TRBJ2-7, is EPEVTQTPSHQVTQMGQEVILRCVPISNHLYFYWYRQILGQKVEFLVSFYNNEISEKSEIFDDQFSVERPDGSNFTLKIRSTKLEDSAMYFCASRRSGSHEQYFGPGTRLTVT.

The V call is TRBV15, the J call TRBJ1-2; 7 nucleotides align to TRBD1. The CDR3 is 13 amino acids. Losses at the gene ends were 5 bases for V and 7 bases for J; bases not matched to a gene: 7. Per germline, CDR1 LNHNV and CDR2 YYDKDF (reference sequence). The CDR3 region has the DNA TGTGCCACCAGCGTGGACAGGTTGGGTGGCTACACCTTC. The encoded protein is CATSVDRLGGYTF.

This clone was recorded a few times. The V call is TRBV9, the J call TRBJ2-1; 8 nucleotides agree with TRBD1. With V trimmed by 5 bases and J by 5 bases, 6 bases remained unmatched. The germline gives CDR1 SGDLS, CDR2 YYNGEE. The CDR3 covers 14 residues. The CDR3 loop reads CASSRDRWNNEQFF. CDR3 in DNA: TGTGCCAGCAGTCGGGACAGGTGGAACAATGAGCAGTTCTTC.

There are a few counts of this clone. The chain carries TRBV2 and TRBJ2-7; D is ambiguous. Germline V gene sequence: CDR1 SNHLY, CDR2 FYNNEI. V was pared by 2 bases and J by 8 bases, with 4 bases between. This CDR3 comprises 10 residues. This CDR3 is CASSEFKQYF. DNA for the CDR3: TGTGCCAGCAGTGAATTTAAGCAGTACTTC.

Concerning this clone itself: Different DNA sequences within this sample yield the same CDR3. This chain joins TRBV2 and TRBJ1-2; D may be TRBD1 (5 bases). Deletions cut 3 bases from V and 5 bases from J, with 7 bases between. From germline, CDR1 is SNHLY and CDR2 FYNNEI. CDR3 length equals 12 residues. The CDR3 bases are TGTGCCAGCAGTGACCGGGGGTATGGCTACACCTTC. Encoded protein: CASSDRGYGYTF.

This clone came up a few times. This chain links TRBV6-5 with TRBJ1-1; the match to TRBD1 covers 8 bases. The CDR3 is 14 amino acids. Per the germline V gene, CDR1 is MNHEY and CDR2 is SVGAGI. The trim removed 6 bases at V and 5 bases at J, leaving 8 bases unmatched. CDR3 DNA sequence: TGTGCCAGCAGCCTTTGGACAGGGAGGACTGAAGCTTTCTTT. Protein product: CASSLWTGRTEAFF.

The V call is TRBV7-2, the J call TRBJ1-6, with TRBD1 as a possible D gene (5 bases). Trimming removed 5 bases from V and 9 bases from J, with 17 bases in between. The germline gives CDR1 SGHTA, CDR2 FQGNSA. The CDR3 runs 15 residues. The CDR3 DNA reads as TGTGCCAGCAGCCCACTGTGGGGGGTGGGTTCACCCCTCCACTTT. Its translation is CASSPLWGVGSPLHF. Full variable domain (remainder filled in from reference TRBV7-2 and TRBJ1-6): GAGVSQSPSNKVTEKGKDVELRCDPISGHTALYWYRQSLGQGLEFLIYFQGNSAPDKSGLPSDRFSAERTGGSVSTLTIQRTQQEDSAVYLCASSPLWGVGSPLHFGNGTRLTVT.

V gene TRBV18 combines with J gene TRBJ2-1, with no clear D. CDR1 is KGHSH and CDR2 is LQKENI in the germline V gene. Trimming took off 3 bases at V and 5 bases at J, with 8 bases between the two ends. CDR3 length: 13 residues. As DNA, the CDR3 is TGTGCCAGCTCACCGGGCCCGAACAATGAGCAGTTCTTC. It encodes CASSPGPNNEQFF.

In this sample, this clone turned up a few times. The chain couples TRBV7-3 to TRBJ2-3, with 7 bases identical to TRBD2. The junction had 1 base not matched to a gene; V was cut back by 4 bases and J by 3 bases. CDR3 length: 13 residues. Germline V gene sequence: CDR1 SGHTA, CDR2 FQGTGA. Here the CDR3 reads CASSWTRTDTQYF. The CDR3 nucleotides are TGTGCCAGCAGCTGGACTAGGACAGATACGCAGTATTTT.

This clone was seen only a few times. The chain employs TRBV6-5 and TRBJ2-7; D possibly corresponds to TRBD2 (6 bases). This CDR3 is built from 14 residues. CDR1 is MNHEY and CDR2 is SVGAGI in the germline V gene. The ends were cut back, 6 bases at V and 2 bases at J, with 14 bases in the middle. DNA for the CDR3: TGTGCCAGCAGCGCCGGGACTTCGGCCTACGAGCAGTACTTC. This codes for CASSAGTSAYEQYF.

This clone was recorded a few times. The chain recombines TRBV5-1 with TRBJ1-4; the match to TRBD1 covers 9 bases. This CDR3 has 15 residues. Germline CDR1 SGHRS, CDR2 YFSETQ. After removal of 2 bases from V and 4 bases from J, the junction contained 3 bases not matched to a gene. CDR3 loop: CASSFSTGGNEKLFF. The CDR3 DNA is TGCGCCAGCAGCTTCTCGACAGGGGGTAATGAAAAACTGTTTTTT. The full variable domain, in which reference TRBV5-1 and TRBJ1-4 provide the parts outside the CDR3, is KAGVTQTPRYLIKTRGQQVTLSCSPISGHRSVSWYQQTPGQGLQFLFEYFSETQRNKGNFPGRFSGRQFSNSRSEMNVSTLELGDSALYLCASSFSTGGNEKLFFGSGTQLSVL.

The chain couples TRBV4-3 to TRBJ2-3; a weak D match, TRBD2 (5 bases). The ends were cut back, 4 bases at V and 6 bases at J, with 11 bases in the middle. The CDR3 consists of 13 residues. Germline CDR1 and CDR2: LGHNA and YSLEER. The CDR3 region has the DNA TGCGCCAGCAGCCTGGCTGTAGCGGATACGCAGTATTTT. It codes for CASSLAVADTQYF.

The table lists this clone with a few counts. The J gene is TRBJ2-3, the V gene TRBV13, with 11 nucleotides matching TRBD2. The V gene's germline CDR1 is PRHDT and CDR2 FYEKMQ (reference sequence). Trimming at V came to 4 bases and at J to 7 bases, leaving 13 bases not matched to a gene. This CDR3 region has 17 residues. The CDR3 DNA is TGTGCCAGCAGCTCATGGTGGGGGACTAGCGGAGACCATACGCAGTATTTT. This codes for CASSSWWGTSGDHTQYF.

This clone was picked up a small number of times. The chain links TRBV9 to TRBJ2-3; D gene ambiguous. CDR3 size: 17 residues. V was shortened by 0 bases and J by 0 bases, with 14 bases between the two germline ends. Per the germline V gene, CDR1 is SGDLS and CDR2 is YYNGEE. The CDR3 protein is CASSVGEGLTSTDTQYF. CDR3 sequence (DNA): TGTGCCAGCAGCGTAGGAGAAGGTCTAACTAGCACAGATACGCAGTATTTT.

This clone was observed a few times. The rearrangement joins TRBV28 to TRBJ2-1, with 11 bases matching TRBD2. With 8 bases clipped from V and 15 bases from J, the junction kept 12 bases outside the gene matches. This CDR3 has 13 residues. The germline V gene has CDR1 MDHEN and CDR2 SYDVKM. Written as DNA, the CDR3 is TGTGCCAGCCGCCGTAGCGGGAGGGCCCTCCCGTTCTTC. Translating gives CASRRSGRALPFF.

In its sample, this clone was seen a few times. V is TRBV15 and J is TRBJ2-1, with a tentative D call TRBD2 (7 bases). Germline V gene sequence: CDR1 LNHNV, CDR2 YYDKDF (reference sequence). V was cut by 5 bases and J by 4 bases, with 21 bases left in between. The CDR3 contains 17 residues. CDR3 DNA sequence: TGTGCCACCAGCCGCCGTTGGGGGGGCTCAGCTTACAATGAGCAGTTCTTC. As protein: CATSRRWGGSAYNEQFF.

This clone turned up a few times. The DNA for the CDR3 is TGTGCCAGCAGTTACCGGGAGGGCACTGAAGCTTTCTTT. Translating it yields CASSYREGTEAFF. The V and J genes are TRBV6-5 and TRBJ1-1; D is ambiguous. Trimming cost V 2 bases and J 4 bases, with 8 bases left between them. The CDR3 contains 13 residues. The germline CDR1 and CDR2 sequences are MNHEY and SVGAGI.

The gene calls are TRBV6-6 and TRBJ1-1; a possible D gene is TRBD1 (6 bases). The length of the CDR3 is 14 residues. V lost 5 bases to trimming and J lost 4 bases, with 14 bases between them. In germline, CDR1 is MNHNY, CDR2 SVGAGI (reference sequence). The CDR3: CASSPTGTTTEAFF. The CDR3 DNA follows: TGTGCCAGCAGTCCGACAGGAACAACCACTGAAGCTTTCTTT.

This chain links TRBV2 with TRBJ2-2; unclear D gene. V lost 3 bases, J lost 4 bases, and 6 bases lay in between. This CDR3 comprises 13 residues. Germline loops: CDR1 SNHLY, CDR2 FYNNEI. For the CDR3, the DNA is TGTGCCAGCAGTGAGGTTGGCACCGGGGAGCTGTTTTTT. It yields the protein CASSEVGTGELFF.

This clone occurred a few times. The chain employs TRBV14 and TRBJ1-1; no reliable D call. The CDR3 length is 19 residues. Germline V gives CDR1 SGHDN, CDR2 FVKESK. Trimming shortened V by 0 bases and J by 5 bases, and 25 bases separated the two germline ends. DNA of the CDR3: TGTGCCAGCAGCCAAGAAGGTTGGTTCAGTGGCCGCGCGCGGACTGAAGCTTTCTTT. Amino acids: CASSQEGWFSGRARTEAFF.

V usage is TRBV9 and J usage is TRBJ2-1; D unclear. The germline gives CDR1 SGDLS, CDR2 YYNGEE. The CDR3 runs 13 residues. The germline V and J ends were trimmed by 3 bases and 14 bases, with 18 bases remaining between them. The chain's CDR3 is CASSADPTAVEFF. For the CDR3, the DNA is TGTGCCAGCAGCGCCGACCCGACGGCAGTGGAGTTCTTC.